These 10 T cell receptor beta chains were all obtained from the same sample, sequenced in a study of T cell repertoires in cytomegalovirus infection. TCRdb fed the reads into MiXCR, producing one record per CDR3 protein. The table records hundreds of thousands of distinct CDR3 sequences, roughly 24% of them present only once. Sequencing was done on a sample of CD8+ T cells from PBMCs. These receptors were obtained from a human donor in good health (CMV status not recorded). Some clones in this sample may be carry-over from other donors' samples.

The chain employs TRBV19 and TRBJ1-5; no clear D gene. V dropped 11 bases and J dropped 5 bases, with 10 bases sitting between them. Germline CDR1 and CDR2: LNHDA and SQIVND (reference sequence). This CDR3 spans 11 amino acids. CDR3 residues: CAVGFHQPQHF. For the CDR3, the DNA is TGTGCCGTGGGGTTCCATCAGCCCCAGCATTTT.

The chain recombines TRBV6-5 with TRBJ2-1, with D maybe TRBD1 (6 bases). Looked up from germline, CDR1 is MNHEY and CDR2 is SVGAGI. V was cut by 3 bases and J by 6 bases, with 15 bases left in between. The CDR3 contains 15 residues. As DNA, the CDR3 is TGTGCCAGCAGTTATGGGGAAGGGGGTGGCAATGAGCAGTTCTTC. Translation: CASSYGEGGGNEQFF.

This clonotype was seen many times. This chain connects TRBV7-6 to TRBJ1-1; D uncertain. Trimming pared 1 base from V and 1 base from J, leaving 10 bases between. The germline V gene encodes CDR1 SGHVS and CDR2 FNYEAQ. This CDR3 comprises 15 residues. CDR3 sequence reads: CASSLGGMGNTEAFF. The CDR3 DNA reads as TGTGCCAGCAGCTTAGGGGGAATGGGGAACACTGAAGCTTTCTTT.

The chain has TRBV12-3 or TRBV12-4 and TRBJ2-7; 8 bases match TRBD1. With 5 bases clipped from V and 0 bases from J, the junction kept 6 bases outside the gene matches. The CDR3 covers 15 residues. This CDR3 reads CASSPGQDSSYEQYV. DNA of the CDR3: TGTGCCAGCAGTCCGGGACAGGATAGCTCCTACGAGCAGTACGTC.

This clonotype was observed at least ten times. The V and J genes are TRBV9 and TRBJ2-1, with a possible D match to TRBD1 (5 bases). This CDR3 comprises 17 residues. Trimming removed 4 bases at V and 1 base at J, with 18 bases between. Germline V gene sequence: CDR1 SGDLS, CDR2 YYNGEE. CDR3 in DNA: TGTGCCAGCAGCCCAAGGGGTCGGAAGACTTCCTACAATGAGCAGTTCTTC. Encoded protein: CASSPRGRKTSYNEQFF.

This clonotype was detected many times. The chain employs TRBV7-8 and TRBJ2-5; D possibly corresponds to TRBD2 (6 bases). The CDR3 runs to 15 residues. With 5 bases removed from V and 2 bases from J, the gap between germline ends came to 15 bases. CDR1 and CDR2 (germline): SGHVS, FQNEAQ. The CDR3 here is CASSPPWTTQETQYF. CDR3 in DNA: TGTGCCAGCAGCCCCCCTTGGACTACACAAGAGACCCAGTACTTC.

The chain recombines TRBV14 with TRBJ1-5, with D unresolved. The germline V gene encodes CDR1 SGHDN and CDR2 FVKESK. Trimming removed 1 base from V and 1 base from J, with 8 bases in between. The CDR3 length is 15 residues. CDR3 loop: CASSQGGSSNQPQHF. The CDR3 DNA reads TGTGCCAGCAGCCAAGGAGGGTCCAGCAATCAGCCCCAGCATTTT.

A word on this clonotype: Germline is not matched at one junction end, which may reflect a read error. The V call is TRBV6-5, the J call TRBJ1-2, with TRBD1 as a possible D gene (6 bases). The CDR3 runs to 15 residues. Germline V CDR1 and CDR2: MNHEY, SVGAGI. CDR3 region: CVSSYSGDPNYGYTF. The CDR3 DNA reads TGTGTCAGCAGTTACTCAGGGGATCCGAACTATGGCTACACCTTC.

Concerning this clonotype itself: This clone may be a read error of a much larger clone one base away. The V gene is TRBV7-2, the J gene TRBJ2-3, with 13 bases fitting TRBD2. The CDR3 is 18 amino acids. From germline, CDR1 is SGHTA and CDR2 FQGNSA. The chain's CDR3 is CVSSLGGLAGFFTDTQYF. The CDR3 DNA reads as TGTGTCAGCAGCTTAGGGGGACTAGCGGGGTTTTTCACAGATACGCAGTATTTT.

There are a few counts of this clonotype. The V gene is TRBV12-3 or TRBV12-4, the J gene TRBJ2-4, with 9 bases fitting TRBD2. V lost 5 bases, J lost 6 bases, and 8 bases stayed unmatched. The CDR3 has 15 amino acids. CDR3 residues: CASSASGVVGNIQYF. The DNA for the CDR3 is TGTGCCAGCAGTGCTAGCGGGGTGGTTGGAAACATTCAGTACTTC.